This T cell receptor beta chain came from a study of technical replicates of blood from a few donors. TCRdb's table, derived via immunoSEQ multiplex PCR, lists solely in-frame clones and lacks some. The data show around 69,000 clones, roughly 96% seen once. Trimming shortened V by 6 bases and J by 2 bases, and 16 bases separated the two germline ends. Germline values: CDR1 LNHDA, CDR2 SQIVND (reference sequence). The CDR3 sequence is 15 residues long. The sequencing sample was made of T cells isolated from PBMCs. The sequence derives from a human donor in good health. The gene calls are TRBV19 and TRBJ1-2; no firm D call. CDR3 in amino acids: CASRSGQAENYGYTF. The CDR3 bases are TGTGCCAGTAGGAGCGGGCAGGCCGAAAACTATGGCTACACCTTC.